This TCR beta chain came from a study of shared clonotypes between healthy human individuals. Germline V gene sequence: CDR1 MDHEN, CDR2 SYDVKM. The CDR3 contains 15 residues. The V and J ends lost 2 bases and 8 bases, in that order; junction bases with no gene match: 11. Measured with immunoSEQ multiplex PCR; TCRdb has only the in-frame clones, and not every one. The data contain a few hundred thousand clones, more than 95% of them singletons. A note on this clone: No antigen is known for it.

General observations from the study: Exclusively blood specimens were collected; tissue repertoires likely differ. Incompleteness in sorted-subset sequencing, despite large depth, was shown by rarefaction.

The sequence was obtained from a woman aged 30 to 39 in good health. The chain links TRBV28 to TRBJ1-2; 7 bases match TRBD1. The sample taken for sequencing was naive CD4+ T cells sorted from blood. Sample subset: CD45RA+ positively selected. The CDR3 loop is CASSLESTGREGYTF. CDR3 in DNA: TGTGCCAGCAGTTTAGAATCGACAGGGAGGGAAGGCTACACCTTC.